The clone carrying this T cell receptor (beta chain) has ten or more counts. The CDR3 has 13 residues. J lost 7 bases, V lost 5 bases, and 7 bases had no gene match. The entry originates in a study of blood T cell repertoires in COVID-19. Study at large: The United States, Italy and Spain were the sources of the acute and convalescent COVID-19 samples. The analysed material was cDNA or gDNA that came from T cells, B-cell-depleted T cells, or PBMCs.

Under the authors' procedure: For nucleated cells, counts were estimated from reference gene primer amplification. Profiling relied on immunoSEQ multiplex PCR, and the TCRdb table lists in-frame clones only, not all of them. V and J calls and clone size are given by that table; D and trimming were obtained from the DNA. The data show almost 250,000 clones, around nine tenths seen once. The specimen sequenced was peripheral blood. V and J are TRBV12-3 or TRBV12-4 and TRBJ1-2, with TRBD1 identical over 7 bases. This receptor was obtained from a woman between 55 and 75 years old who had recovered from COVID-19. The CDR3: CASSGAGGRGYTF. DNA of the CDR3: TGTGCCAGCAGTGGGGCAGGGGGTCGTGGCTACACCTTC.